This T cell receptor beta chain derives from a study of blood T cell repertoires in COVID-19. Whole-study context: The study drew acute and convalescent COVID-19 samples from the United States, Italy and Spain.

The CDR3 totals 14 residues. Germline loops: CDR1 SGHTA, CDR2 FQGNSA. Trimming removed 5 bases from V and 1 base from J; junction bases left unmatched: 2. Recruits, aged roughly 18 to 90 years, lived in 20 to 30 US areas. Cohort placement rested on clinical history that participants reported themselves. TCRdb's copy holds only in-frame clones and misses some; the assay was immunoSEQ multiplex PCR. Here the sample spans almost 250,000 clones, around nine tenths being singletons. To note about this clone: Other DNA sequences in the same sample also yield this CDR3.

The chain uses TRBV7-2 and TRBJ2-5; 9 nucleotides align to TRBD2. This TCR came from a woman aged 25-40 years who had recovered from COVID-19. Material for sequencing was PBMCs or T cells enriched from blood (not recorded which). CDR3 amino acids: CASSLTSGQETQYF. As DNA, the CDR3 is TGTGCCAGCAGCCTGACTAGCGGCCAAGAGACCCAGTACTTC. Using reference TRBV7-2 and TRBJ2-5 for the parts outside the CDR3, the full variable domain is GAGVSQSPSNKVTEKGKDVELRCDPISGHTALYWYRQSLGQGLEFLIYFQGNSAPDKSGLPSDRFSAERTGGSVSTLTIQRTQQEDSAVYLCASSLTSGQETQYFGPGTRLLVL.